Listed here is a single T cell receptor (beta chain). Trimming cost V 0 bases and J 6 bases; bases outside gene matches: 7. Germline CDR1 and CDR2: SGHRS and YFSETQ. The CDR3 contains 15 residues. The entry originates in a study of blood T cell repertoires in COVID-19. Study context: There were acute and convalescent COVID-19 samples, and they came from the United States, Italy and Spain.

Participant-given clinical history determined each cohort assignment. The assay was immunoSEQ multiplex PCR, and TCRdb's table has in-frame clones only and misses some. Among 350,000 to 500,000 clones, about 88% were seen once, and the ten largest hold 1.4% to 1.5%. Sequenced input: PBMCs or T cells enriched from blood (not recorded which). The clonotype comes from a woman between 18 and 29 years old who had been exposed to COVID-19. V usage is TRBV5-1 and J usage is TRBJ2-7; 9 bases fit TRBD2. The CDR3 sequence is CASSLVLAGTFEQYF. In nucleotides, the CDR3 is TGCGCCAGCAGCTTGGTCCTAGCGGGGACGTTCGAGCAGTACTTC.